This T cell receptor (beta chain) was captured by sequencing in a study of PD-1 blockade in classical Hodgkin lymphoma. Study-level results: CD8+ TCR diversity did not rise significantly by C4D1, unlike CD4+.

Stated time point: cycle 4 day 1 (C4D1), after five to seven weeks of nivolumab. Every patient had relapsed following autologous stem cell transplantation, and cohorts differed in brentuximab vedotin exposure. Complete response, partial response or progressive disease constituted the best responses recorded. Trimming took 3 bases from V and 1 from J; bases not matched to a gene: 1. This CDR3 contains 14 residues. Germline values: CDR1 SSHAT, CDR2 FNYEAQ (reference sequence). The assay was immunoSEQ multiplex PCR, and TCRdb's table has in-frame clones only and misses some. The table records about 64,000 clones, roughly nine tenths of them present only once. For this clone: Its target is not known.

The sequences come from peripheral blood mononuclear cells (PBMCs), collected before the fourth cycle of nivolumab. V is TRBV7-7 and J is TRBJ2-5, with TRBD1 identical over 8 bases. This clonotype was sampled from a human donor with classical Hodgkin lymphoma. CDR3 residues: CASSLGQVQETQYF. In nucleotides, the CDR3 is TGTGCCAGCAGCTTGGGACAGGTCCAAGAGACCCAGTACTTC.